The 25 T cell receptor beta chains in this list originate from one sample, sequenced in a study of T-cell reconstitution after alpha-beta-depleted transplantation in children. Unique molecular identifiers were built into the TCRbeta library. MiXCR, applied by TCRdb to the PCR reads, yields one record per CDR3 protein. This sample has 450,000 to 600,000 distinct CDR3 sequences, with about 17% found just once. This sample comprised PBMCs from the stem cell graft donor, obtained from the stem cell graft. The receptor set was obtained from a human donor who donated a stem cell graft to a child with acute lymphoblastic leukemia.

J is TRBJ1-5 and V is TRBV5-1, with 11 nucleotides matching TRBD1. Germline loops: CDR1 SGHRS, CDR2 YFSETQ. The CDR3 runs 15 residues. The V and J ends lost 4 bases and 7 bases, in that order; junction bases with no gene match: 7. In DNA, the CDR3 is TGCGCCAGCAGCCCGAGGGGGGACAGGGGGCAGCCCCAGCATTTT. Protein: CASSPRGDRGQPQHF. The full variable domain, completed using reference TRBV5-1 and TRBJ1-5, is KAGVTQTPRYLIKTRGQQVTLSCSPISGHRSVSWYQQTPGQGLQFLFEYFSETQRNKGNFPGRFSGRQFSNSRSEMNVSTLELGDSALYLCASSPRGDRGQPQHFGDGTRLSIL.

This clonotype was seen more than once but under ten times. The rearrangement uses TRBV5-1 and TRBJ2-7; TRBD2 matches at 11 bases. With 1 base clipped from V and 2 bases from J, the junction kept 5 bases outside the gene matches. The CDR3 has 16 residues. CDR1 and CDR2 (germline): SGHRS, YFSETQ. The CDR3 nucleotides read TGCGCCAGCAGCTTGAGACGGACTAGCGGGCCCTACGAGCAGTACTTC. This gives the protein CASSLRRTSGPYEQYF.

This clonotype has only a few counts. The chain links TRBV7-9 to TRBJ2-3; D remains unclear. Trimming took 6 bases from V and 2 from J, leaving 18 bases between them. The CDR3 has 16 amino acids. Germline CDR1 reads SEHNR; CDR2 reads FQNEAQ (reference sequence). In DNA, the CDR3 is TGTGCCAGCAGATCGATCAGGTCACCCTACACAGATACGCAGTATTTT. It specifies CASRSIRSPYTDTQYF.

CDR3 nucleotide sequence: TGTGCCAGCAGTTCGGGCCTTTCCCCCTACGAGCAGTACTTC. This sequence encodes CASSSGLSPYEQYF. The rearrangement joins TRBV12-3 or TRBV12-4 to TRBJ2-7; unclear D gene. The CDR3 runs 14 residues. V lost 4 bases and J lost 2, with 12 bases in between.

A few counts support this clonotype. CDR3: CASMDGLYNSPLHF. CDR3 coding DNA: TGTGCCAGCATGGACGGTCTCTATAATTCACCCCTCCACTTT. The chain links TRBV21-1 to TRBJ1-6. TRBV21-1 constitutes a pseudogene. The CDR3 contains 14 residues.

The chain carries TRBV5-1 and TRBJ2-1; 7 nucleotides match TRBD2. The J segment lost 3 bases and the V segment lost 2 bases, leaving 23 bases of the junction unmatched. The CDR3 is made up of 21 amino acids. Germline CDR1 is SGHRS and CDR2 is YFSETQ. The CDR3 sequence is CASSFFPSLFERGVGYNEQFF. In nucleotides, the CDR3 is TGCGCCAGCAGCTTCTTCCCCTCTCTTTTCGAGCGGGGCGTCGGCTACAATGAGCAGTTCTTC.

This clonotype was observed at least ten times. J is TRBJ2-1 and V is TRBV15, with D maybe TRBD2 (5 bases). Germline CDR1 is LNHNV and CDR2 is YYDKDF (reference sequence). With 3 bases removed from V and 0 bases from J, the gap between germline ends came to 9 bases. This CDR3 spans 15 amino acids. CDR3 sequence: CATSSGKSSYNEQFF. DNA of the CDR3: TGTGCCACCAGCAGCGGGAAGAGCTCCTACAATGAGCAGTTCTTC.

This clonotype turned up a few times. CDR3 DNA sequence: TGTGCCAGCAGCTTAGGAGGGGGCCTGGAGACCCAGTACTTC. Its protein is CASSLGGGLETQYF. The genes are TRBV7-2 and TRBJ2-5, with 7 bases lining up with TRBD1. J gave up 5 bases and V 1 base, and 4 bases lay outside the gene matches. Germline V CDR1 and CDR2: SGHTA, FQGNSA. There are 14 residues in the CDR3.

This clonotype was detected only a few times. The chain has TRBV7-9 and TRBJ1-6, with a tentative D call TRBD1 (6 bases). Germline V gene sequence: CDR1 SEHNR, CDR2 FQNEAQ (reference sequence). Trimming removed 2 bases from V and 9 bases from J, with 11 bases in between. This CDR3 is 14 amino acids long. This chain's CDR3 is CASSLTGMASPLHF. CDR3 coding DNA: TGTGCCAGCAGCTTAACAGGGATGGCTTCACCCCTCCACTTT.

The table lists this clonotype with a few counts. The rearrangement joins TRBV28 to TRBJ2-1; 11 nucleotides agree with TRBD2. Germline trimming cut 5 bases from V and 7 bases from J; bases unmatched to any gene: 7. Looked up from germline, CDR1 is MDHEN and CDR2 is SYDVKM. This CDR3 is 15 amino acids long. CDR3 in DNA: TGTGCCAGCAGTGAAAGGACTAGCGGGTTGAATGAGCAGTTCTTC. It encodes CASSERTSGLNEQFF.

This clonotype was seen repeatedly, ten times or more. V and J are TRBV29-1 and TRBJ2-3, with 10 bases that match TRBD2. The CDR3 sequence is 14 residues long. CDR1 and CDR2 from the germline V gene are SQVTM and ANQGSEA. Unmatched junction bases numbered 8, after V lost 5 bases and J lost 6 bases. CDR3 in amino acids: CSVPRLAGTDTQYF. The DNA of the CDR3 is TGCAGCGTTCCCAGACTAGCGGGTACGGATACGCAGTATTTT.

The genes are TRBV29-1 and TRBJ2-7; perhaps TRBD1 as D (5 bases). Trimming removed 6 bases from V and 3 bases from J, with 15 bases in between. Germline CDR1 SQVTM, CDR2 ANQGSEA. CDR3 length equals 13 residues. The CDR3, as DNA: TGCAGCGTCGCTCCGGATGACAGCTACGAGCAGTACTTC. This translates into CSVAPDDSYEQYF.

The V call is TRBV4-2, the J call TRBJ1-1; D might be TRBD1 (5 bases). Germline V gene sequence: CDR1 LGHNA, CDR2 YNFKEQ. V lost 1 base and J 1 base, leaving 13 bases between the germline ends. The length of the CDR3 is 16 residues. The DNA for the CDR3 is TGTGCCAGCAGCCAAGCCGCCTTGGGGGAGAACACTGAAGCTTTCTTT. It specifies CASSQAALGENTEAFF.

This clonotype has only a few counts. The chain combines TRBV19 with TRBJ2-2; 7 positions agree with TRBD1. In germline, CDR1 is LNHDA, CDR2 SQIVND (reference sequence). V lost 5 bases to trimming and J lost 2 bases; unmatched junction nucleotides: 5. This CDR3 is built from 15 residues. This CDR3 is CASSSWDSNTGELFF. Here the CDR3 DNA reads TGTGCCAGTAGTTCATGGGACAGTAACACCGGGGAGCTGTTTTTT.

The chain joins TRBV5-6 to TRBJ2-7; 9 nucleotides match TRBD1. The junction had 22 bases not matched to a gene; V was cut back by 2 bases and J by 7 bases. Germline V gives CDR1 SGHDT, CDR2 YYEEEE. The CDR3 totals 19 residues. CDR3 sequence reads: CASSFETGGWGGAAWEQYF. The CDR3 region has the DNA TGTGCCAGCAGCTTTGAAACAGGGGGCTGGGGTGGGGCGGCCTGGGAGCAGTACTTC.

J is TRBJ2-3 and V is TRBV11-2, with TRBD2 as a possible D gene (5 bases). The V end was cut by 2 bases, the J end by 5 bases, with 17 bases between. The CDR3 length is 16 residues. Germline loops: CDR1 SGHAT, CDR2 FQNNGV. CDR3 region: CASSLSVGIFGDTQYF. CDR3 DNA: TGTGCCAGCAGCTTATCGGTCGGGATCTTCGGAGATACGCAGTATTTT.

V and J are TRBV18 and TRBJ2-5; D not resolved. V was pared by 1 base and J by 3 bases, with 9 bases between. Germline assignment: CDR1 KGHSH and CDR2 LQKENI. This CDR3 comprises 14 residues. The CDR3 DNA reads as TGTGCCAGCTCACCACTGTTGAACGAAGAGACCCAGTACTTC. It codes for CASSPLLNEETQYF.

This clonotype turned up a few times. The chain links TRBV7-8 to TRBJ1-1; a weak D match, TRBD1 (6 bases). This CDR3 is 16 amino acids long. The V and J ends lost 0 bases and 0 bases respectively, with 11 bases between them. Looked up from germline, CDR1 is SGHVS and CDR2 is FQNEAQ. The CDR3 nucleotides read TGTGCCAGCAGCTTAGCAAGAGGGGGTATGAACACTGAAGCTTTCTTT. Translating gives CASSLARGGMNTEAFF.

V is TRBV7-8 and J is TRBJ2-1, with D maybe TRBD2 (6 bases). The CDR3 runs to 16 residues. Germline CDR1 is SGHVS and CDR2 is FQNEAQ. V was pared by 1 base and J by 2 bases, with 12 bases between. As DNA, the CDR3 is TGTGCCAGCAGCTTAGAACGGCCTAGCGCCTACAATGAGCAGTTCTTC. Amino acid sequence: CASSLERPSAYNEQFF.

The chain couples TRBV5-5 to TRBJ2-1, with 14 bases aligning to TRBD2. CDR3 length equals 16 residues. Germline V gene sequence: CDR1 SGHKS, CDR2 YYEKEE (reference sequence). With V trimmed by 4 bases and J by 15 bases, 15 bases remained unmatched. CDR3 sequence reads: CASSLGTSGSPRTWFF. CDR3 bases: TGTGCCAGCAGCCTAGGGACTAGCGGGAGTCCGAGAACGTGGTTCTTC.

The chain carries TRBV5-1 and TRBJ1-1, with 9 bases fitting TRBD1. Germline assignment: CDR1 SGHRS and CDR2 YFSETQ. The CDR3 totals 17 residues. Trimming removed 1 base from V and 2 bases from J; junction bases left unmatched: 9. The CDR3 loop is CASSLTGQGRPNTEAFF. The DNA of the CDR3 is TGCGCCAGCAGCTTGACAGGACAGGGGAGGCCAAACACTGAAGCTTTCTTT.

This clonotype was detected a few times. This rearrangement joins TRBV5-1 to TRBJ1-1; D gene unclear. CDR3 length: 15 residues. V was clipped by 0 bases and J by 7 bases, with 16 bases between them. CDR1 is SGHRS, CDR2 YFSETQ, per germline. CDR3 coding DNA: TGCGCCAGCAGCTTGGGGCGGCCGATATTCTATGAAGCTTTCTTT. Protein product: CASSLGRPIFYEAFF.

In this sample, this clonotype turned up a few times. V usage is TRBV7-2 and J usage is TRBJ1-2, with D uncertain. Trimming stripped 1 base from V and 0 bases from J, with 12 bases between. This CDR3 region has 16 residues. Germline V lookup: CDR1 SGHTA, CDR2 FQGNSA. The CDR3 DNA sequence: TGTGCCAGCAGCTTAGTGGGCAGGAACGCTAACTATGGCTACACCTTC. Its protein product is CASSLVGRNANYGYTF. Full variable domain (outside the CDR3, taken from reference TRBV7-2 and TRBJ1-2): GAGVSQSPSNKVTEKGKDVELRCDPISGHTALYWYRQSLGQGLEFLIYFQGNSAPDKSGLPSDRFSAERTGGSVSTLTIQRTQQEDSAVYLCASSLVGRNANYGYTFGSGTRLTVV.

DNA for the CDR3: TGCAGCGTTGCCGTCTCTGGGGCCAACGTCCTGACTTTC. Residues: CSVAVSGANVLTF. The rearrangement joins TRBV29-1 to TRBJ2-6; no clear D. Per the germline V gene, CDR1 is SQVTM and CDR2 is ANQGSEA. V was clipped by 4 bases and J by 0 bases, with 4 bases between them. CDR3 length: 13 amino acids. The variable domain in full, completed from reference TRBV29-1 and TRBJ2-6, reads SAVISQKPSRDICQRGTSLTIQCQVDSQVTMMFWYRQQPGQSLTLIATANQGSEATYESGFVIDKFPISRPNLTFSTLTVSNMSPEDSSIYLCSVAVSGANVLTFGAGSRLTVL.

In this sample, this clonotype turned up a few times. The chain uses TRBV11-2 and TRBJ2-3; maybe TRBD1 (6 bases). V was clipped by 1 base and J by 2 bases, with 10 bases between them. Germline V gives CDR1 SGHAT, CDR2 FQNNGV. This CDR3 region has 15 residues. In nucleotides, the CDR3 is TGTGCCAGCAGCTTAGCAGGGGTCCACACAGATACGCAGTATTTT. This codes for CASSLAGVHTDTQYF. The full variable domain, with the rest looked up from reference TRBV11-2 and TRBJ2-3, is EAGVAQSPRYKIIEKRQSVAFWCNPISGHATLYWYQQILGQGPKLLIQFQNNGVVDDSQLPKDRFSAERLKGVDSTLKIQPAKLEDSAVYLCASSLAGVHTDTQYFGPGTRLTVL.